A single T cell receptor (beta chain) is shown here with its context. The data were obtained in a study of blood T cell repertoires in COVID-19. Original processing notes: The authors estimated nucleated cell counts from reference gene primer amplification. Only in-frame clones appear in the TCRdb table, and some are missing; sequencing was by immunoSEQ multiplex PCR. D and trimming come from the DNA, and the V and J calls and clone size come from that table. The sample lists some 230,000 clones; about 85% were seen once. Losses at the gene ends were 8 bases for V and 4 bases for J; bases not matched to a gene: 12. The CDR3 runs to 15 residues. Germline CDR1 and CDR2: SEHNR and FQNEAQ (reference sequence).

The chain joins TRBV7-9 to TRBJ1-2; 8 nucleotides align to TRBD1. The source material was peripheral blood. The TCR comes from a man aged 35-49 years with acute or convalescent COVID-19. CDR3 protein: CASGQGFSISYGYTF. The DNA of the CDR3 is TGTGCCAGCGGACAGGGCTTTTCGATCAGCTATGGCTACACCTTC. Full variable domain (remainder filled in from reference TRBV7-9 and TRBJ1-2): DTGVSQNPRHKITKRGQNVTFRCDPISEHNRLYWYRQTLGQGPEFLTYFQNEAQLEKSRLLSDRFSAERPKGSFSTLEIQRTEQGDSAMYLCASGQGFSISYGYTFGSGTRLTVV.